These 29 T cell receptor beta chains came from one sample sequenced in a study of blood T cell repertoires in COVID-19. Produced via immunoSEQ multiplex PCR; TCRdb's table is partial and in-frame only. The sample lists roughly 87,000 clones; roughly 83% were seen once. Sequenced sample: peripheral blood. All receptors derive from a woman aged 55-75 years with acute or convalescent COVID-19.

J is TRBJ1-4 and V is TRBV5-1; 8 nucleotides match TRBD1. Trimming cost V 4 bases and J 7 bases; bases outside gene matches: 12. CDR1 SGHRS and CDR2 YFSETQ come from the germline V gene. The CDR3 length is 16 residues. CDR3 coding DNA: TGCGCCAGCAGCCTGTCGCAGGGGGCAGGATCTGAAAAACTGTTTTTT. It encodes CASSLSQGAGSEKLFF.

The gene calls are TRBV24-1 and TRBJ2-2, with D possibly matching TRBD2 (6 bases). CDR1 KGHDR and CDR2 SFDVKD come from the germline V gene. Trimming removed 7 bases at V and 4 bases at J, with 18 bases between. The CDR3 spans 16 residues. CDR3 in amino acids: CATSRSLGGSTGELFF. The CDR3 region has the DNA TGTGCCACCAGCAGAAGCCTCGGGGGTTCCACCGGGGAGCTGTTTTTT.

CDR3 sequence (DNA): TGTGCCAGCAGCCCCCGGACAGGGATCGGCTACACCTTC. This sequence encodes CASSPRTGIGYTF. The chain couples TRBV5-6 to TRBJ1-2; TRBD1 matches at 8 bases. The CDR3 is made up of 13 amino acids. Looked up from germline, CDR1 is SGHDT and CDR2 is YYEEEE. With V trimmed by 4 bases and J by 8 bases, 7 bases remained unmatched.

The chain joins TRBV19 to TRBJ2-7; the match to TRBD1 covers 8 bases. There are 13 residues in the CDR3. Germline-derived CDR1 and CDR2 are LNHDA and SQIVND (reference sequence). J gave up 3 bases and V 2 bases, and 0 bases lay outside the gene matches. The CDR3 nucleotides are TGTGCCAGTAGTATAACAGGGGGCTACGAGCAGTACTTC. It translates to CASSITGGYEQYF.

The chain is built from TRBV27 and TRBJ1-3, with TRBD1 identical over 7 bases. The germline gives CDR1 MNHEY, CDR2 SMNVEV (reference sequence). V gave up 6 bases and J gave up 2 bases; unmatched junction bases: 7. This CDR3 contains 15 residues. The CDR3 DNA sequence: TGTGCCAGCAGGTCGGTAGGGGGCCCTGGAAACACCATATATTTT. Translating gives CASRSVGGPGNTIYF.

The chain is built from TRBV10-3 and TRBJ1-4; 8 positions agree with TRBD1. Germline CDR1 ENHRY, CDR2 SYGVKD. This CDR3 region has 16 residues. Trimming removed 0 bases from V and 6 bases from J; junction bases left unmatched: 6. The CDR3 spells CAISESLNRGDEKLFF. CDR3 bases: TGTGCCATCAGTGAGTCTTTGAACAGGGGGGATGAAAAACTGTTTTTT.

The V and J genes are TRBV5-4 and TRBJ1-2, with 7 bases lining up with TRBD1. The junction had 4 bases not matched to a gene; V was cut back by 4 bases and J by 1 base. The CDR3 sequence is 14 residues long. Per the germline V gene, CDR1 is SGHNT and CDR2 is YYREEE (reference sequence). CDR3 amino acids: CASSPGQVNYGYTF. The CDR3, as DNA: TGTGCCAGCAGCCCCGGACAGGTTAACTATGGCTACACCTTC.

The chain employs TRBV7-2 and TRBJ1-1; 12 positions agree with TRBD1. Germline CDR1 is SGHTA and CDR2 is FQGNSA. The CDR3 loop spans 15 amino acids. V lost 4 bases to trimming and J lost 9 bases; unmatched junction nucleotides: 9. This CDR3 reads CASSSPGQGAVKAFF. In nucleotides, the CDR3 is TGTGCCAGCAGCTCCCCGGGACAGGGGGCAGTGAAAGCTTTCTTT.

In its sample, this clone was seen a few times. This chain connects TRBV30 to TRBJ1-1; D possibly corresponds to TRBD1 (5 bases). Germline lookup yields CDR1 GTSNPN and CDR2 SVGIG (reference sequence). The CDR3 covers 14 residues. Trimming removed 2 bases at V and 5 bases at J, with 15 bases between. The CDR3 region has the DNA TGTGCCTGGAGTCCATTTGGGGGGTGGACTGAAGCTTTCTTT. It encodes CAWSPFGGWTEAFF.

This clone occurred once. The CDR3 sequence is CASSEYRGSRTQYF. CDR3 DNA sequence: TGTGCCAGCAGTGAATATCGTGGGAGCCGTACGCAGTATTTT. J is TRBJ2-3 and V is TRBV25-1; tentatively, D is TRBD2 (5 bases). V was pared by 0 bases and J by 8 bases, with 12 bases between. This CDR3 contains 14 residues. The germline gives CDR1 MGHDK, CDR2 SYGVNS.

The rearrangement joins TRBV5-5 to TRBJ1-6, with TRBD1 as a possible D gene (6 bases). CDR1 is SGHKS, CDR2 YYEKEE, per germline (reference sequence). With 3 bases removed from V and 6 bases from J, the gap between germline ends came to 19 bases. The CDR3 length is 17 residues. CDR3 nucleotides: TGTGCCAGCAGCTACAACAGCGGACAGAACATTAATTCACCCCTCCACTTT. The encoded protein is CASSYNSGQNINSPLHF.

In its sample, this clone was seen a few times. The chain uses TRBV2 and TRBJ2-7; 7 bases map to TRBD2. Germline trimming cut 6 bases from V and 0 bases from J; bases unmatched to any gene: 5. This CDR3 contains 14 residues. Germline V CDR1 and CDR2: SNHLY, FYNNEI. The DNA for the CDR3 is TGTGCCAGCAGACGGGACTACAGCTCCTACGAGCAGTACTTC. It yields the protein CASRRDYSSYEQYF. The variable domain in full, completed from reference TRBV2 and TRBJ2-7, reads EPEVTQTPSHQVTQMGQEVILRCVPISNHLYFYWYRQILGQKVEFLVSFYNNEISEKSEIFDDQFSVERPDGSNFTLKIRSTKLEDSAMYFCASRRDYSSYEQYFGPGTRLTVT.

This sequence joins TRBV29-1 and TRBJ2-7; 9 bases match TRBD1. Germline CDR1 reads SQVTM; CDR2 reads ANQGSEA. Trimming cost V 7 bases and J 5 bases; bases outside gene matches: 6. The CDR3 spans 12 residues. The CDR3 bases are TGCAGCGCGAACAGGGGGCTGGACGAGCAGTACTTC. Residues: CSANRGLDEQYF.

The chain uses TRBV11-3 and TRBJ1-2, with D perhaps TRBD1 (6 bases). The germline V gene encodes CDR1 SGHNT and CDR2 YENEEA. V was pared by 5 bases and J by 6 bases, with 13 bases between. This CDR3 comprises 13 residues. The CDR3 loop is CASSDLGGNGYTF. CDR3 coding DNA: TGTGCCAGCAGCGATCTAGGGGGAAATGGCTACACCTTC.

The chain carries TRBV4-3 and TRBJ1-1; maybe TRBD1 (5 bases). This CDR3 region has 16 residues. Germline V gene lookup returns CDR1 LGHNA and CDR2 YSLEER. V was shortened by 0 bases and J by 2 bases, with 13 bases between the two germline ends. In DNA form, the CDR3 reads TGCGCCAGCAGCCAAGATCGGGGGATTGGAAACACTGAAGCTTTCTTT. Encoded protein: CASSQDRGIGNTEAFF.

The genes are TRBV3-1 (or the pseudogene TRBV3-2) and TRBJ1-5; possible D gene TRBD1, 5 bases. Trimming removed 4 bases from V and 1 base from J, with 8 bases in between. The CDR3 is 14 amino acids. Germline assignment: CDR1 LGHDT and CDR2 YNNKEL (reference sequence). For the CDR3, the DNA is TGTGCCAGCAGCCCCCGGGGGAGCAATCAGCCCCAGCATTTT. It specifies CASSPRGSNQPQHF.

The V gene is TRBV2, the J gene TRBJ2-5; 7 bases are a match to TRBD2. The V and J ends lost 7 bases and 5 bases, in that order; junction bases with no gene match: 16. CDR1 and CDR2 from the germline V gene are SNHLY and FYNNEI. This CDR3 is 16 amino acids long. CDR3 bases: TGTGCCAGCACGGCGCGGATTAGACTAGCCGGGGAGACCCAGTACTTC. Residues: CASTARIRLAGETQYF.

This clone was detected only a few times. DNA for the CDR3: TGTGCCAGCACCCCGACAGGGTCTGAAGCTTTCTTT. Encoded protein: CASTPTGSEAFF. The rearrangement links TRBV7-9 to TRBJ1-1; 7 positions agree with TRBD1. CDR1 and CDR2 (germline): SEHNR, FQNEAQ (reference sequence). After removal of 7 bases from V and 6 bases from J, the junction contained 5 bases not matched to a gene. The CDR3 loop spans 12 amino acids.

The chain links TRBV15 to TRBJ2-3; TRBD2 matches 10 bases. The V gene end was trimmed by 5 bases and the J gene end by 3 bases; junction bases not matched to a gene: 8. The CDR3 loop spans 16 amino acids. The germline V gene has CDR1 LNHNV and CDR2 YYDKDF (reference sequence). CDR3 in amino acids: CATSGRAGGLTDTQYF. The CDR3 DNA follows: TGTGCCACCAGCGGAAGAGCGGGGGGGCTAACAGATACGCAGTATTTT.

The chain is built from TRBV5-1 and TRBJ1-1, with 8 nucleotides matching TRBD1. The CDR3 length is 14 residues. With V trimmed by 4 bases and J by 4 bases, 6 bases remained unmatched. The germline V gene encodes CDR1 SGHRS and CDR2 YFSETQ. CDR3 region: CASSLLTGGTEAFF. CDR3 bases: TGCGCCAGCAGCCTACTCACAGGGGGCACTGAAGCTTTCTTT.

The V call is TRBV9, the J call TRBJ2-5; 9 positions agree with TRBD1. The germline CDR1 and CDR2 sequences are SGDLS and YYNGEE. V shed 2 bases and J 5 bases; nucleotides not matched to a gene: 1. The CDR3 has 13 amino acids. The CDR3 reads CASSVTGGETQYF. For the CDR3, the DNA is TGTGCCAGCAGCGTTACAGGGGGCGAGACCCAGTACTTC.

The chain combines TRBV18 with TRBJ1-5; D not resolved. The ends were cut back, 3 bases at V and 0 bases at J, with 9 bases in the middle. Germline V lookup: CDR1 KGHSH, CDR2 LQKENI. This CDR3 region has 15 residues. This CDR3 reads CASSPGAYSNQPQHF. The CDR3 DNA reads as TGTGCCAGCTCACCTGGAGCTTATAGCAATCAGCCCCAGCATTTT.

J is TRBJ2-3 and V is TRBV7-2, with 8 bases fitting TRBD1. The CDR3 length is 16 residues. Germline assignment: CDR1 SGHTA and CDR2 FQGNSA. Trimming took 5 bases from V and 4 from J; bases not matched to a gene: 11. Written as DNA, the CDR3 is TGTGCCAGCAGCCCTTGGACAGGGAGACAGGCAGATACGCAGTATTTT. It encodes CASSPWTGRQADTQYF.

The gene calls are TRBV19 and TRBJ1-1; D is uncertain. The CDR3 extends over 15 amino acids. V lost 6 bases and J 1 base, leaving 15 bases between the germline ends. The germline CDR1 and CDR2 sequences are LNHDA and SQIVND (reference sequence). The CDR3 DNA is TGTGCCAGTAGGACCCAAGGCGAGGGGAACACTGAAGCTTTCTTT. It is translated as CASRTQGEGNTEAFF.

The J gene is TRBJ2-2, the V gene TRBV2; maybe TRBD2 (5 bases). Germline values: CDR1 SNHLY, CDR2 FYNNEI. V dropped 5 bases and J dropped 0 bases, with 16 bases sitting between them. The CDR3 has 17 residues. CDR3 coding DNA: TGTGCCAGCAGTACACCGGGATGGCACGCGAACACCGGGGAGCTGTTTTTT. The encoded protein is CASSTPGWHANTGELFF.

V gene TRBV3-1 (or the pseudogene TRBV3-2) combines with J gene TRBJ2-3, with TRBD2 identical over 8 bases. The CDR3 is 15 residues long. The germline V gene has CDR1 LGHDT and CDR2 YNNKEL (reference sequence). J lost 10 bases, V lost 0 bases, and 9 bases had no gene match. The CDR3 DNA reads TGTGCCAGCAGCCAAGATATCAGCGGGGGAGCATCGCAGTATTTT. Protein: CASSQDISGGASQYF.

This clone was seen once. The chain has TRBV6-1 and TRBJ1-3; maybe TRBD1 (6 bases). Trimming stripped 3 bases from V and 0 bases from J, with 12 bases between. From germline, CDR1 is MNHNS and CDR2 SASEGT. CDR3 length: 16 residues. The CDR3 nucleotides are TGTGCCAGCAGTGAGCGGGGGGGCCTCTCTGGAAACACCATATATTTT. Protein sequence: CASSERGGLSGNTIYF.

V is TRBV19 and J is TRBJ2-3, with a weak D call TRBD2 (5 bases). V lost 5 bases and J 6 bases, leaving 18 bases between the germline ends. This CDR3 has 15 amino acids. Germline V gene sequence: CDR1 LNHDA, CDR2 SQIVND (reference sequence). The CDR3 DNA reads as TGTGCCAGTAGTGATAGGACGGCGGGCCAGGATACGCAGTATTTT. Amino acids: CASSDRTAGQDTQYF.

The chain uses TRBV5-5 and TRBJ2-3; 15 bases match TRBD2. The CDR3 has 17 amino acids. After removal of 6 bases from V and 3 bases from J, the junction contained 8 bases not matched to a gene. CDR1 and CDR2 (germline): SGHKS, YYEKEE (reference sequence). The CDR3: CASNRTSGGARTDTQYF. The CDR3 nucleotides read TGTGCCAGCAACCGGACTAGCGGGGGGGCGAGGACAGATACGCAGTATTTT.